These 29 T cell receptor beta chains share one sample of origin, sequenced in a study of vaccination effects on CD4 cells after COVID-19. The antigens for these receptors are not known. ViraFEST assay sequencing came after antigen-specific CD4+ T cells were expanded with viral peptide pools. Cells that had been cultured for approximately ten days were the source of isolated CD4+ T cells. Nobody among the vaccine recipients had prior SARS-CoV-2 infection (nucleocapsid antibodies were negative). Generated by immunoSEQ multiplex PCR, the TCRdb table keeps only in-frame clones and is missing some. The data hold some 30,000 clones, with roughly two thirds observed a single time. This material consisted of CD4+ T cells from PBMCs cultured with SARS-CoV-2 spike peptides, taken before COVID-19 vaccination. Every receptor here comes from a human donor who received a COVID-19 vaccine.

In this sample, this clone turned up a few times. The V call is TRBV11-2, the J call TRBJ2-5; the D gene is possibly TRBD1 (5 bases). The CDR3 has 12 amino acids. V was trimmed by 4 bases and J by 3 bases, leaving 6 bases between them. Germline V gene lookup returns CDR1 SGHAT and CDR2 FQNNGV. The CDR3 sequence: CASSSTEETQYF. The CDR3 DNA sequence: TGTGCCAGCAGCTCGACAGAAGAGACCCAGTACTTC.

This rearrangement joins TRBV5-1 to TRBJ2-7; D call uncertain. Germline V lookup: CDR1 SGHRS, CDR2 YFSETQ. This CDR3 region has 13 residues. V lost 4 bases to trimming and J lost 2 bases, with 10 bases between them. The CDR3 loop is CASSPPAAYEQYF. CDR3 DNA sequence: TGCGCCAGCAGCCCGCCGGCCGCCTACGAGCAGTACTTC.

The genes are TRBV10-2 and TRBJ2-7, with no clear D. Trimming pared 6 bases from V and 0 bases from J, leaving 18 bases between. The CDR3 runs to 16 residues. Germline V gene sequence: CDR1 WSHSY, CDR2 SAAADI. The CDR3 nucleotides read TGCGCCAGCAGCCACCCTGGCACGAAAAGCTCCTACGAGCAGTACTTC. Amino acids: CASSHPGTKSSYEQYF.

This clone was seen a handful of times. This sequence joins TRBV5-6 and TRBJ2-1; maybe TRBD1 (6 bases). The CDR3 extends over 15 amino acids. Germline lookup yields CDR1 SGHDT and CDR2 YYEEEE. Trimming pared 2 bases from V and 4 bases from J, leaving 13 bases between. In DNA form, the CDR3 reads TGTGCCAGCAGCTTATTGGGGGCCTATTACAATGAGCAGTTCTTC. Translated: CASSLLGAYYNEQFF.

The genes are TRBV18 and TRBJ2-3, with TRBD2 matching 8 bases. The CDR3 sequence is 15 residues long. Looked up from germline, CDR1 is KGHSH and CDR2 is LQKENI. After removal of 6 bases from V and 2 bases from J, the junction contained 7 bases not matched to a gene. CDR3 region: CASSVSGGSTDTQYF. CDR3 DNA: TGTGCCAGCTCGGTGTCGGGGGGGTCCACAGATACGCAGTATTTT. Combining the CDR3 with reference TRBV18 and TRBJ2-3 gives the whole variable domain NAGVMQNPRHLVRRRGQEARLRCSPMKGHSHVYWYRQLPEEGLKFMVYLQKENIIDESGMPKERFSAEFPKEGPSILRIQQVVRGDSAAYFCASSVSGGSTDTQYFGPGTRLTVL.

CDR3: CASSNQGATRSPLHF. CDR3 in DNA: TGTGCCAGCAGCAATCAGGGGGCAACAAGATCACCCCTCCACTTT. V gene TRBV25-1 combines with J gene TRBJ1-6; 8 bases line up with TRBD1. The germline CDR1 and CDR2 sequences are MGHDK and SYGVNS. V was clipped by 6 bases and J by 10 bases; unmatched bases: 11. This CDR3 has 15 residues. Full variable domain (remainder filled in from reference TRBV25-1 and TRBJ1-6): EADIYQTPRYLVIGTGKKITLECSQTMGHDKMYWYQQDPGMELHLIHYSYGVNSTEKGDLSSESTVSRIRTEHFPLTLESARPSHTSQYLCASSNQGATRSPLHFGNGTRLTVT.

The chain links TRBV5-1 to TRBJ2-5; a possible D gene is TRBD1 (5 bases). Trimming shortened V by 0 bases and J by 3 bases, and 9 bases separated the two germline ends. The CDR3 runs 14 residues. CDR1 and CDR2 from the germline V gene are SGHRS and YFSETQ. This CDR3 reads CASSLGTGKETQYF. The DNA of the CDR3 is TGCGCCAGCAGCTTGGGTACAGGTAAAGAGACCCAGTACTTC.

This clone has only a few counts. V usage is TRBV4-1 and J usage is TRBJ2-5; D unclear. Looked up from germline, CDR1 is MGHRA and CDR2 is YSYEKL. This CDR3 is 13 amino acids long. The ends were cut back, 1 base at V and 2 bases at J, with 5 bases in the middle. This chain's CDR3 is CASSQAMQETQYF. In DNA form, the CDR3 reads TGCGCCAGCAGCCAAGCCATGCAAGAGACCCAGTACTTC.

J is TRBJ2-1 and V is TRBV29-1, with 9 bases identical to TRBD2. This CDR3 is built from 15 residues. V shed 0 bases, J shed 3 bases, and the junction held 3 bases outside the gene matches. Germline loops: CDR1 SQVTM, CDR2 ANQGSEA. The CDR3 region has the DNA TGCAGCGTTGAAGACAGACTAGCGGACTACAATGAGCAGTTCTTC. It encodes CSVEDRLADYNEQFF.

The rearrangement links TRBV6-1 to TRBJ1-6; unclear D gene. Germline V CDR1 and CDR2: MNHNS, SASEGT. The length of the CDR3 is 11 residues. V lost 2 bases and J lost 18, with 11 bases in between. The CDR3 DNA reads as TGTGCCAGCAGTGAATCGGGCCTAGGCCACTTT. It codes for CASSESGLGHF.

The V and J genes are TRBV5-1 and TRBJ2-7, with unresolved D. Per the germline V gene, CDR1 is SGHRS and CDR2 is YFSETQ. This CDR3 has 14 amino acids. V was clipped by 0 bases and J by 1 base, with 8 bases between them. CDR3 DNA: TGCGCCAGCAGCTTGGAAGGCAGGTCCTACGAGCAGTACTTC. Amino acids: CASSLEGRSYEQYF.

This clone was detected only a few times. The chain has TRBV7-7 and TRBJ2-5; no firm D call. Germline V lookup: CDR1 SSHAT, CDR2 FNYEAQ (reference sequence). The CDR3 contains 15 residues. V lost 6 bases, J lost 2 bases, and 16 bases lay in between. The CDR3 bases are TGTGCCAGCAGTTCGGGCCGTTCGTGGCAAGAGACCCAGTACTTC. Protein sequence: CASSSGRSWQETQYF.

The chain recombines TRBV10-3 with TRBJ2-3, with TRBD1 matching over 7 bases. In germline, CDR1 is ENHRY, CDR2 SYGVKD. J was trimmed by 2 bases and V by 2 bases; bases with no gene match: 1. The CDR3 has 14 amino acids. The CDR3 here is CAISEGTATDTQYF. In nucleotides, the CDR3 is TGTGCCATCAGTGAGGGGACAGCCACAGATACGCAGTATTTT.

This clone was observed a few times. The rearrangement links TRBV5-6 to TRBJ2-7; 9 positions agree with TRBD2. In germline, CDR1 is SGHDT, CDR2 YYEEEE. The CDR3 loop spans 15 amino acids. The junction had 9 bases not matched to a gene; V was cut back by 4 bases and J by 4 bases. The CDR3: CASSLLGLAGYEQYF. The CDR3 nucleotides are TGTGCCAGCAGCCTCTTGGGACTAGCAGGGTACGAGCAGTACTTC.

The chain is built from TRBV5-1 and TRBJ1-2; 8 bases fit TRBD1. CDR3 length: 14 amino acids. V was clipped by 3 bases and J by 1 base; unmatched bases: 2. In germline, CDR1 is SGHRS, CDR2 YFSETQ. CDR3 in amino acids: CASSSGQGNYGYTF. CDR3 DNA sequence: TGCGCCAGCAGCTCCGGACAGGGTAACTATGGCTACACCTTC.

The chain carries TRBV9 and TRBJ2-3, with D unresolved. V was clipped by 4 bases and J by 2 bases, with 8 bases between them. From germline, CDR1 is SGDLS and CDR2 YYNGEE. This CDR3 is built from 13 residues. CDR3 sequence: CASSTPPTDTQYF. DNA for the CDR3: TGTGCCAGCAGCACCCCGCCCACAGATACGCAGTATTTT.

This clone occurred a few times. V and J are TRBV5-6 and TRBJ1-3, with D possibly TRBD1 on 6 matching bases. V lost 0 bases to trimming and J lost 3 bases, with 19 bases between them. The CDR3 covers 18 residues. CDR1 is SGHDT, CDR2 YYEEEE, per germline. Here the CDR3 DNA reads TGTGCCAGCAGCTTGGAAGGCTTCTGGGGGCGCGGTGGAAACACCATATATTTT. It yields the protein CASSLEGFWGRGGNTIYF.

There are a few counts of this clone. This rearrangement joins TRBV5-1 to TRBJ2-2; 9 bases line up with TRBD2. This CDR3 is built from 15 residues. With 3 bases clipped from V and 5 bases from J, the junction kept 5 bases outside the gene matches. Germline V gene sequence: CDR1 SGHRS, CDR2 YFSETQ. As DNA, the CDR3 is TGCGCCAGCAGCTCGATTAGCGGGGGAACCGGGGAGCTGTTTTTT. It codes for CASSSISGGTGELFF.

A single count supports this clone. The V call is TRBV5-4, the J call TRBJ2-3; D possibly corresponds to TRBD2 (6 bases). From germline, CDR1 is SGHNT and CDR2 YYREEE (reference sequence). V shed 0 bases and J shed 1 base, with 21 bases lying between them. The CDR3 contains 19 residues. In DNA form, the CDR3 reads TGTGCCAGCAGCTTGGGGGGGTGGGGGAGCGGGTTCGGCACAGATACGCAGTATTTT. Translating gives CASSLGGWGSGFGTDTQYF.

The chain is built from TRBV9 and TRBJ2-2; D is unresolved. CDR3 length: 14 amino acids. V lost 9 bases and J lost 3, with 15 bases in between. The V gene's germline CDR1 is SGDLS and CDR2 YYNGEE. Here the CDR3 reads CATRTFLDTGELFF. Here the CDR3 DNA reads TGTGCCACCCGGACCTTCTTGGACACCGGGGAGCTGTTTTTT.

The table lists this clone with a few counts. V gene TRBV4-2 combines with J gene TRBJ2-7; TRBD2 matches at 14 bases. The junction had 4 bases not matched to a gene; V was cut back by 2 bases and J by 4 bases. CDR1 and CDR2 (germline): LGHNA, YNFKEQ. The length of the CDR3 is 16 residues. In DNA form, the CDR3 reads TGTGCCAGCAGCCAATCGGGGACTAGCGGGGGTTACGAGCAGTACTTC. Protein product: CASSQSGTSGGYEQYF.

This chain connects TRBV6-4 to TRBJ1-6; D unclear. This CDR3 comprises 13 residues. Germline V gene sequence: CDR1 MRHNA, CDR2 SNTAGT. Deletions cut 6 bases from V and 7 bases from J, with 10 bases between. This chain's CDR3 is CASSLQANSPLHF. Written as DNA, the CDR3 is TGTGCCAGCAGCCTCCAGGCCAATTCACCCCTCCACTTT.

The V call is TRBV4-1, the J call TRBJ1-1, with TRBD1 matching over 9 bases. V lost 4 bases to trimming and J lost 1 base; unmatched junction nucleotides: 7. From germline, CDR1 is MGHRA and CDR2 YSYEKL. The CDR3 spans 16 residues. The CDR3 bases are TGCGCCAGCAGCCCAGGCTGGACAGGGGAGAACACTGAAGCTTTCTTT. Protein: CASSPGWTGENTEAFF.

The chain joins TRBV4-2 to TRBJ2-7, with 7 bases fitting TRBD2. The trim removed 4 bases at V and 4 bases at J, leaving 13 bases unmatched. Germline CDR1 reads LGHNA; CDR2 reads YNFKEQ. This CDR3 is built from 16 residues. CDR3 protein: CASSRRNQRDSYEQYF. CDR3 nucleotides: TGTGCCAGCAGCCGCAGGAATCAGCGGGATTCGTACGAGCAGTACTTC.

The V call is TRBV5-1, the J call TRBJ1-1, with D uncertain. The CDR3 covers 12 residues. CDR1 SGHRS and CDR2 YFSETQ come from the germline V gene. The V and J ends lost 4 bases and 3 bases respectively, with 7 bases between them. This CDR3 is CASSTVDTEAFF. CDR3 DNA: TGCGCCAGCAGCACGGTCGACACTGAAGCTTTCTTT.

This sequence joins TRBV18 and TRBJ2-5; tentative D call: TRBD2 (5 bases). Germline V gene data show CDR1 as KGHSH and CDR2 as LQKENI. The CDR3 length is 14 residues. The germline V and J ends were trimmed by 5 bases and 4 bases, with 14 bases remaining between them. CDR3 protein: CASSLTRRPETQYF. The CDR3 coding sequence is TGTGCCAGCTCATTAACTAGGCGCCCAGAGACCCAGTACTTC.

This clone was observed once. This rearrangement joins TRBV10-3 to TRBJ1-5; 8 nucleotides align to TRBD1. Germline CDR1 reads ENHRY; CDR2 reads SYGVKD. The CDR3 runs to 14 residues. With V trimmed by 6 bases and J by 0 bases, 1 base remained unmatched. The CDR3 here is CAISGTGSNQPQHF. The CDR3 DNA sequence: TGTGCCATCAGCGGGACAGGTAGCAATCAGCCCCAGCATTTT.

This clone was recorded once. The chain uses TRBV6-5 and TRBJ2-2; D unresolved. This CDR3 region has 15 residues. V lost 2 bases and J 2 bases, leaving 9 bases between the germline ends. Germline CDR1 MNHEY, CDR2 SVGAGI. DNA for the CDR3: TGTGCCAGCAGTTACGGGTCTTCTAACACCGGGGAGCTGTTTTTT. It specifies CASSYGSSNTGELFF.

This clone was picked up one time. J is TRBJ2-3 and V is TRBV4-2; D remains unclear. The CDR3 covers 14 residues. Trimming shortened V by 1 base and J by 4 bases, and 9 bases separated the two germline ends. The V gene's germline CDR1 is LGHNA and CDR2 YNFKEQ. CDR3 in DNA: TGTGCCAGCAGCCAAGCCAACGGGCCAGATACGCAGTATTTT. It translates to CASSQANGPDTQYF.